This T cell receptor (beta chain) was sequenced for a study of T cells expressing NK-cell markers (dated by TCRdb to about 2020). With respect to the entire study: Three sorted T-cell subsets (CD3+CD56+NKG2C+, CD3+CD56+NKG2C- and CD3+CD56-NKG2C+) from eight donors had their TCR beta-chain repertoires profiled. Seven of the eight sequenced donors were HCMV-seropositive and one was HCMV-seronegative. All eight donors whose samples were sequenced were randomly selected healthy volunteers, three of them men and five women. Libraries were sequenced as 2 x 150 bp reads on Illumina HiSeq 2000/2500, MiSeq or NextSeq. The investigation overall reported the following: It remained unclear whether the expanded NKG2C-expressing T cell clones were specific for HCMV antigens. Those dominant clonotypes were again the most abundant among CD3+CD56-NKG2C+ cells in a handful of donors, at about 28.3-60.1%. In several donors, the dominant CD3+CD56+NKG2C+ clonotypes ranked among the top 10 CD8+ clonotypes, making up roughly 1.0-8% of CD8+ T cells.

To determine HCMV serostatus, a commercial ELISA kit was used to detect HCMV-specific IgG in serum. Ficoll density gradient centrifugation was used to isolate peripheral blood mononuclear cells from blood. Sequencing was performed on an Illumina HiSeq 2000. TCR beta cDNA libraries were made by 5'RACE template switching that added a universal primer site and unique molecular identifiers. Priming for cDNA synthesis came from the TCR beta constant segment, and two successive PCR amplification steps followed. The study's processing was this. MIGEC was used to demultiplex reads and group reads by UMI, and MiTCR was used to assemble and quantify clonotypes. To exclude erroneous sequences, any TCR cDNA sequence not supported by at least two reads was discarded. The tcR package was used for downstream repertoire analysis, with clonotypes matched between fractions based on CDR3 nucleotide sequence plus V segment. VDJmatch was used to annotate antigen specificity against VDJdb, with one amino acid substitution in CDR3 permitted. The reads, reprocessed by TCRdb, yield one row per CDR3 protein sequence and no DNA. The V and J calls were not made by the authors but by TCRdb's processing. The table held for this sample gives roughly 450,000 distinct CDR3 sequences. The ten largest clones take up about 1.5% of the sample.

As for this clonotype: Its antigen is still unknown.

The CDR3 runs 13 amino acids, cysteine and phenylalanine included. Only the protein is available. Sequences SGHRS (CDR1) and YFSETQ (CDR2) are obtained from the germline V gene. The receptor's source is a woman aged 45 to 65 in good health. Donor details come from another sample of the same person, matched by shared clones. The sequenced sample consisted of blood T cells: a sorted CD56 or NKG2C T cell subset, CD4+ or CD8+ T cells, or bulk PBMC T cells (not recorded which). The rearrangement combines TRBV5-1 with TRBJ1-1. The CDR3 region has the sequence CARWGRPDTEAFF.